This entry describes one T cell receptor beta chain. Its antigen is still unknown. This entry is derived from a study of cytomegalovirus exposure and HLA in healthy donors. Findings and limits, study-wide: Listed as cytomegalovirus-associated were over 150 TCR beta chains.

TCRdb's copy holds only in-frame clones and misses some; the assay was immunoSEQ multiplex PCR. The sample yields 110,000 to 150,000 clones, approximately 89% seen once. V gave up 1 base and J gave up 4 bases, with 13 bases separating them. In germline, CDR1 is SGHRS, CDR2 YFSETQ. CDR3 length equals 15 residues. This sequence originates from a man aged 18 to 35 in good health and CMV-seronegative. The J gene is TRBJ2-3, the V gene TRBV5-1, with a possible D match to TRBD2 (5 bases). Specimen: PBMCs. The CDR3: CASSLRGVVADTQYF. As DNA, the CDR3 is TGCGCCAGCAGCTTGCGGGGTGTTGTGGCAGATACGCAGTATTTT.